This T cell receptor beta chain was observed in a study of T cell changes during pregnancy in multiple sclerosis. Produced via immunoSEQ multiplex PCR; TCRdb's table is partial and in-frame only. The sample shows tens of thousands of clones, roughly 89% of them seen only once. V was cut by 6 bases and J by 4 bases, with 25 bases left in between. CDR3 length: 18 amino acids. The germline gives CDR1 SNHLY, CDR2 FYNNEI. This receptor was obtained from a female donor in good health, enrolled as a control in a pregnancy study. The starting material was CD4+ T cells from peripheral blood mononuclear cells, obtained in the second trimester of pregnancy. The chain joins TRBV2 to TRBJ1-5; D not certain. The CDR3 is CASRKNSGLRRENQPQHF. CDR3 coding DNA: TGTGCCAGCAGGAAAAACTCGGGTCTCCGAAGAGAAAATCAGCCCCAGCATTTT.